A selection of T cell receptor beta chains follows, all from one sample in a study of blood T cell repertoires in COVID-19. Measured with immunoSEQ multiplex PCR; TCRdb has only the in-frame clones, and not every one. The repertoire consists of hundreds of thousands of clones, with around 87% occurring once and the leading ten covering 1.1%. The specimen was PBMCs or T cells enriched from blood (not recorded which). The source of these receptors is a man younger than 45 who had recovered from COVID-19. Each CDR3 is given with its conserved first and last residue. Fields, in order: V gene, J gene, D gene, clone size, CDR3 DNA, CDR3 protein. The D gene is left open where the match is weak. For some rows the clone size is stated as once, few or many, or as a class when expanded; others skip it.

V gene: TRBV12-3/TRBV12-4; J gene: TRBJ1-1; D gene: -; clone size: -; CDR3 DNA: TGTGCCAGCAGACAGGGGAACACTGAAGCTTTCTTT; CDR3 protein: CASRQGNTEAFF
V gene: TRBV6-1; J gene: TRBJ2-3; D gene: TRBD2; clone size: few; CDR3 DNA: TGTGCCAGCAGTGAATCGGCGGGAGGGCTGGCAGATACGCAGTATTTT; CDR3 protein: CASSESAGGLADTQYF
V gene: TRBV4-1; J gene: TRBJ2-7; D gene: TRBD1; clone size: -; CDR3 DNA: TGCGCCAGCAGCCGCCTACTCCGGGACAGGGAATCCTACGAGCAGTACTTC; CDR3 protein: CASSRLLRDRESYEQYF
V gene: TRBV29-1; J gene: TRBJ2-5; D gene: TRBD2; clone size: -; CDR3 DNA: TGCAGCGTTCAGACTAGCGTCCAAGAGACCCAGTACTTC; CDR3 protein: CSVQTSVQETQYF
V gene: TRBV4-1; J gene: TRBJ2-2; D gene: TRBD2; clone size: once; CDR3 DNA: TGCGCCAGCAGCAACCTAGCGGTTACGAACACCGGGGAGCTGTTTTTT; CDR3 protein: CASSNLAVTNTGELFF
V gene: TRBV3-1/TRBV3-2; J gene: TRBJ1-3; D gene: -; clone size: -; CDR3 DNA: TGTGCCAGCAGCCCTTCACAGTTATTCTCTGGAAACACCATATATTTT; CDR3 protein: CASSPSQLFSGNTIYF
V gene: TRBV19; J gene: TRBJ1-5; D gene: -; clone size: -; CDR3 DNA: TGTGCCAGTACTCTTCGGAGGGGAAAGGAGCAGCCCCAGCATTTT; CDR3 protein: CASTLRRGKEQPQHF
V gene: TRBV23-1; J gene: TRBJ2-2; D gene: TRBD1; clone size: -; CDR3 DNA: TGCGCCAGCAGTCAGCGGGGACAGGGGTGGACCGGGGAGCTGTTTTTT; CDR3 protein: CASSQRGQGWTGELFF
V gene: TRBV19; J gene: TRBJ1-3; D gene: -; clone size: -; CDR3 DNA: TGTGCCAGTAGTGCCGGACAGATTGGAAACACCATATATTTT; CDR3 protein: CASSAGQIGNTIYF
V gene: TRBV6-5; J gene: TRBJ2-7; D gene: -; clone size: -; CDR3 DNA: TGTGCCAGCGGAACCGGGACGGGACACTACGAGCAGTACTTC; CDR3 protein: CASGTGTGHYEQYF
V gene: TRBV15; J gene: TRBJ1-4; D gene: -; clone size: -; CDR3 DNA: TGTGCCGCCCAGGGTTCACCTAATGAAAAACTGTTTTTT; CDR3 protein: CAAQGSPNEKLFF
V gene: TRBV3-1/TRBV3-2; J gene: TRBJ2-1; D gene: TRBD1; clone size: once; CDR3 DNA: TGTGCCAGCAGCAAGGGGGCCAACTCCTACAATGAGCAGTTCTTC; CDR3 protein: CASSKGANSYNEQFF
V gene: TRBV9; J gene: TRBJ2-2; D gene: TRBD2; clone size: -; CDR3 DNA: TGTGCCAGCAGCCCACAGACTAGCGGGAGGGCCCAGGTGTACCGTTCCGGGGAGCTGTTTTTT; CDR3 protein: CASSPQTSGRAQVYRSGELFF
V gene: TRBV5-1; J gene: TRBJ2-1; D gene: TRBD1; clone size: -; CDR3 DNA: TGCGCCAGCGCGGTGGGACAGGGCTTGTACAATGAGCAGTTCTTC; CDR3 protein: CASAVGQGLYNEQFF
V gene: TRBV27; J gene: TRBJ1-2; D gene: TRBD1; clone size: -; CDR3 DNA: TGTGCCAGCAGTCCAGGGGGCAGGGGGCTCTATGGCTACACCTTC; CDR3 protein: CASSPGGRGLYGYTF
V gene: TRBV5-1; J gene: TRBJ2-1; D gene: -; clone size: -; CDR3 DNA: TGCGCCAGCAGCTGGGAGTACGCCAATGAGCAGTTCTTC; CDR3 protein: CASSWEYANEQFF
V gene: TRBV12-5; J gene: TRBJ2-1; D gene: TRBD2; clone size: once; CDR3 DNA: TGTGCTAGTGGGCTAGCGGGAGGCAATGAGCAGTTCTTC; CDR3 protein: CASGLAGGNEQFF
V gene: TRBV10-1; J gene: TRBJ2-3; D gene: TRBD1; clone size: once; CDR3 DNA: TGCGCCAGCAGTGAGTCGTACAGGGGTGTTCATACGCAGTATTTT; CDR3 protein: CASSESYRGVHTQYF
V gene: TRBV7-9; J gene: TRBJ2-5; D gene: TRBD2; clone size: -; CDR3 DNA: TGTGCCAGCAGCTTACCTCGGCTAGCGGGAAGGGAGACCCAGTACTTC; CDR3 protein: CASSLPRLAGRETQYF
V gene: TRBV28; J gene: TRBJ2-3; D gene: TRBD2; clone size: -; CDR3 DNA: TGTGCCAGCAGTTTAAGGGAGGGTAGCACAGATACGCAGTATTTT; CDR3 protein: CASSLREGSTDTQYF
V gene: TRBV9; J gene: TRBJ2-7; D gene: TRBD1; clone size: -; CDR3 DNA: TGTGCCAGCAGCGTTCTGACCGGGACAGGGACCTACGAGCAGTACTTC; CDR3 protein: CASSVLTGTGTYEQYF
V gene: TRBV7-3; J gene: TRBJ1-1; D gene: TRBD1; clone size: few; CDR3 DNA: TGTGCCAGCAGCTTGAGAGGGGGACAGACGGAAGCTTTCTTT; CDR3 protein: CASSLRGGQTEAFF
V gene: TRBV18; J gene: TRBJ2-1; D gene: TRBD2; clone size: -; CDR3 DNA: TGTGCCAGCTCACCTCTATTGAAGAGAGCGGGAGGCGAGCAGTTCTTC; CDR3 protein: CASSPLLKRAGGEQFF
V gene: TRBV6-1; J gene: TRBJ1-1; D gene: -; clone size: -; CDR3 DNA: TGTGCCAGCAGGCCACAGGACACTGAAGCTTTCTTT; CDR3 protein: CASRPQDTEAFF
V gene: TRBV5-6; J gene: TRBJ1-2; D gene: TRBD1; clone size: -; CDR3 DNA: TGTGCCAGCAGCTTGTGGGACAGGGAAGGTGGCTACACCTTC; CDR3 protein: CASSLWDREGGYTF
V gene: TRBV7-2; J gene: TRBJ2-5; D gene: TRBD1; clone size: -; CDR3 DNA: TGTGCCAGCAGCTTAAATCCCACAGGGGGCCAGGAGACCCAGTACTTC; CDR3 protein: CASSLNPTGGQETQYF
V gene: TRBV18; J gene: TRBJ1-1; D gene: -; clone size: once; CDR3 DNA: TGTGCCAGCTCACCAGTCGAGTTTGAAGCTTTCTTT; CDR3 protein: CASSPVEFEAFF
V gene: TRBV10-2; J gene: TRBJ2-2; D gene: -; clone size: -; CDR3 DNA: TGCGCCAGCATCCCTCAGGGGAGGGCGGGCACCGGGGAGCTGTTTTTT; CDR3 protein: CASIPQGRAGTGELFF
V gene: TRBV6-7; J gene: TRBJ2-7; D gene: -; clone size: -; CDR3 DNA: TGTGCCAGCAGTTACTCGACCGGGGGCTCCTACGAGCAGTACTTC; CDR3 protein: CASSYSTGGSYEQYF
V gene: TRBV6-2/TRBV6-3; J gene: TRBJ1-1; D gene: -; clone size: -; CDR3 DNA: TGTGCCAGCAGTTACGGGACACTAGTTTTCTTT; CDR3 protein: CASSYGTLVFF
V gene: TRBV24-1; J gene: TRBJ1-2; D gene: -; clone size: -; CDR3 DNA: TGTGCCACCGGTCAGGGAGGGGACGGCGGAGGCTACACCTTC; CDR3 protein: CATGQGGDGGGYTF
V gene: TRBV19; J gene: TRBJ2-7; D gene: TRBD1; clone size: -; CDR3 DNA: TGTGCCAGTAGTACAGACAGGGAAAAGACCTACGAGCAGTACTTC; CDR3 protein: CASSTDREKTYEQYF
V gene: TRBV4-1; J gene: TRBJ2-2; D gene: TRBD2; clone size: -; CDR3 DNA: TGCGCCAGCAGCGGACGAACTAGCGGGAGTGTCACCGGGGAGCTGTTTTTT; CDR3 protein: CASSGRTSGSVTGELFF
V gene: TRBV28; J gene: TRBJ1-5; D gene: TRBD1; clone size: -; CDR3 DNA: TGTGCCAGCAGCCCGGACAGGGGGGCCCAATATAGCAATCAGCCCCAGCATTTT; CDR3 protein: CASSPDRGAQYSNQPQHF
V gene: TRBV7-9; J gene: TRBJ2-5; D gene: TRBD2; clone size: -; CDR3 DNA: TGTGCCAGCAGCTTCCCGCTAGCGGGGCAAGAGACCCAGTACTTC; CDR3 protein: CASSFPLAGQETQYF
V gene: TRBV2; J gene: TRBJ1-5; D gene: TRBD1; clone size: -; CDR3 DNA: TGTGCCAGCAGTCTTCGACAGGGGATGGATCAGCCCCAGCATTTT; CDR3 protein: CASSLRQGMDQPQHF
V gene: TRBV5-4; J gene: TRBJ2-7; D gene: -; clone size: -; CDR3 DNA: TGTGCCAGCAGCCCCCTGGGGAGCGAGCAGTACTTC; CDR3 protein: CASSPLGSEQYF
V gene: TRBV12-3/TRBV12-4; J gene: TRBJ2-7; D gene: -; clone size: once; CDR3 DNA: TGTGCCAGCGGCCTCGGGGACGAGCAGTACTTC; CDR3 protein: CASGLGDEQYF
V gene: TRBV6-5; J gene: TRBJ1-2; D gene: -; clone size: -; CDR3 DNA: TGTGCCAGCAGCAGGGACTCTCCGTTGGCCTATGGCTACACCTTC; CDR3 protein: CASSRDSPLAYGYTF
V gene: TRBV4-1; J gene: TRBJ2-7; D gene: TRBD2; clone size: -; CDR3 DNA: TGCGCCAGCAGCCAAGACGGGGGGGTAGTCTACTACGAGCAGTACTTC; CDR3 protein: CASSQDGGVVYYEQYF
V gene: TRBV7-2; J gene: TRBJ1-1; D gene: TRBD1; clone size: -; CDR3 DNA: TGTGCCAGCAGACAGGGGGGGGAGAACACTGAAGCTTTCTTT; CDR3 protein: CASRQGGENTEAFF
V gene: TRBV6-5; J gene: TRBJ2-3; D gene: -; clone size: -; CDR3 DNA: TGTGCCAGCAGTTCTCCCCTAGCGCGTAACACAGATACGCAGTATTTT; CDR3 protein: CASSSPLARNTDTQYF
V gene: TRBV12-5; J gene: TRBJ2-1; D gene: TRBD1; clone size: -; CDR3 DNA: TGTGCTAGTGGCTCCGACAGGGGGCTATACAATGAGCAGTTCTTC; CDR3 protein: CASGSDRGLYNEQFF
V gene: TRBV19; J gene: TRBJ2-7; D gene: -; clone size: few; CDR3 DNA: TGTGCCAGTAGTCCCACGGGGTACGAGCAGTACTTC; CDR3 protein: CASSPTGYEQYF
V gene: TRBV14; J gene: TRBJ1-5; D gene: TRBD1; clone size: -; CDR3 DNA: TGTGCCAGCAGCCAACCCATGGACAGGGTCTTGTGCAATCAGCCCCAGCATTTT; CDR3 protein: CASSQPMDRVLCNQPQHF